One T cell receptor beta chain is described in this entry. As yet, its antigen is unknown. Only in-frame clones appear in the TCRdb table, and some are missing; sequencing was by immunoSEQ multiplex PCR. The sample carries 90,000 to 95,000 clones, about nine tenths recorded once. Trimming shortened V by 1 base and J by 7 bases, and 13 bases separated the two germline ends. The CDR3 loop spans 15 amino acids. The V gene's germline CDR1 is MGHDK and CDR2 SYGVNS. The data derive from a study of T cells in localized non-small cell lung cancer. Study findings and constraints: A median approximately 57 of the top 100 tumor clones appeared in adjacent lung. A single tumor region was sequenced, leaving heterogeneity possible. Uninvolved nearby lung showed the greatest T cell clonality, exceeding that found in tumor.

This receptor was obtained from a woman aged 40 to 75 with stage II squamous cell lung carcinoma. The input for sequencing was PBMCs, taken before any cancer treatment. This chain uses TRBV25-1 with TRBJ1-4; maybe TRBD1 (5 bases). The CDR3 DNA sequence: TGTGCCAGCAGTGAATTGCGGGGCAGTGGTGAAAAACTGTTTTTT. Amino acid sequence: CASSELRGSGEKLFF.